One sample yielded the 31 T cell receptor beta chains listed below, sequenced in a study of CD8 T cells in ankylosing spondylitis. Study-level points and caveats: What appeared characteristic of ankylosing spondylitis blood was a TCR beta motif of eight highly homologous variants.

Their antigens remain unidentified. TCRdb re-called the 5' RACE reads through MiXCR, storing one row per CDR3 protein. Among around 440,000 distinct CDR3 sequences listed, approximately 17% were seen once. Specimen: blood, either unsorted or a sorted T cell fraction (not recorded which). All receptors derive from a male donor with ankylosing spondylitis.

The CDR3 nucleotides read TGCGCCAGCAGACCCCGGGGGCGGTCTGAAGCTTTCTTT. It specifies CASRPRGRSEAFF. The chain carries TRBV5-1 and TRBJ1-1; tentatively, D is TRBD1 (6 bases). Trimming pared 5 bases from V and 6 bases from J, leaving 14 bases between. The CDR3 is made up of 13 amino acids. Germline-derived CDR1 and CDR2 are SGHRS and YFSETQ.

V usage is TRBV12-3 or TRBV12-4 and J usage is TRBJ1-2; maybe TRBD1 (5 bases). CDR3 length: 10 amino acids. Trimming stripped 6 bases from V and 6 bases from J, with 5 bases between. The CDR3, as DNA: TGTGCCAGCAGAGGGGATGGCTACACCTTC. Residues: CASRGDGYTF.

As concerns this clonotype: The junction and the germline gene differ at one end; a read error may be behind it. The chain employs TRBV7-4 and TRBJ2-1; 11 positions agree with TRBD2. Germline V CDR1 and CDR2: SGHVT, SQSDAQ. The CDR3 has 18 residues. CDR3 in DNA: TGTACCAGCAGCCTCGCGAAGGGACTAGCGGAGACCTACAATGAGCAGTTCTTC. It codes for CTSSLAKGLAETYNEQFF.

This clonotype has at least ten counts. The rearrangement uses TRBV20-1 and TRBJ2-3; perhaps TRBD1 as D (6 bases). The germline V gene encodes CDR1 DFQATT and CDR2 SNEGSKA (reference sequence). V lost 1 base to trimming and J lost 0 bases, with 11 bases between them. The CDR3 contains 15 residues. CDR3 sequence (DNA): TGCAGTGCTAGAGGTGGGGGCCGGAGCACAGATACGCAGTATTTT. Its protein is CSARGGGRSTDTQYF.

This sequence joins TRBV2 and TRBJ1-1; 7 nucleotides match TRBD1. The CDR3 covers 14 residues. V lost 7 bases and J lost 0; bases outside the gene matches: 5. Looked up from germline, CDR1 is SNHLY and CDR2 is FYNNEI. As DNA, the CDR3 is TGTGCCAGCATTTACAGGGGACTGAACACTGAAGCTTTCTTT. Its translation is CASIYRGLNTEAFF.

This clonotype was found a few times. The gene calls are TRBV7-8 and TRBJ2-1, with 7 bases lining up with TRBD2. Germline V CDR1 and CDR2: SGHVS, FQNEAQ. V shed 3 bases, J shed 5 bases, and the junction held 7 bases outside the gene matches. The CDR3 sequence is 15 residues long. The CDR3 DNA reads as TGTGCCAGCAGCTTCACGGGGGGTCCAGACAATGAGCAGTTCTTC. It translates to CASSFTGGPDNEQFF.

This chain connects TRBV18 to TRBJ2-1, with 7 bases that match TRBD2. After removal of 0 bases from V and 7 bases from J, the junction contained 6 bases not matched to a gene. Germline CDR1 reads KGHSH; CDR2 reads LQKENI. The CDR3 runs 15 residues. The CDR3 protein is CASSPPGGAVNEQFF. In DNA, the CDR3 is TGTGCCAGCTCACCACCGGGAGGGGCTGTGAATGAGCAGTTCTTC.

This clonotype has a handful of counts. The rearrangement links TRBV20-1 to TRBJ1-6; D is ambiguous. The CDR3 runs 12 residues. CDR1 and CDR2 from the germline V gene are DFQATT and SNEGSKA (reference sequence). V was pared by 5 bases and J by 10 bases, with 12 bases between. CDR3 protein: CSARPGESPLHF. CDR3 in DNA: TGCAGTGCTCGTCCCGGTGAATCACCCCTCCACTTT.

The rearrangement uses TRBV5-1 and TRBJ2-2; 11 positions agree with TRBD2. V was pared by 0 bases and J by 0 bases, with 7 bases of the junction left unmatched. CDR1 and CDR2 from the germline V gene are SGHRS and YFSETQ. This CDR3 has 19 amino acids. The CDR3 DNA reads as TGCGCCAGCAGCTTGGTTGGGCTAGCGGGAGGCCCGAACACCGGGGAGCTGTTTTTT. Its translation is CASSLVGLAGGPNTGELFF.

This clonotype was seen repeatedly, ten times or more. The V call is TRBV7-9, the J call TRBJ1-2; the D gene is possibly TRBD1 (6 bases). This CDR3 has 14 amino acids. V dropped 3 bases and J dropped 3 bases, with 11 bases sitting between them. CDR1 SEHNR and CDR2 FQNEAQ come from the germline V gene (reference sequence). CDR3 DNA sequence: TGTGCCAGCAGCTTGGCGGGGGCCGACTATGGCTACACCTTC. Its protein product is CASSLAGADYGYTF.

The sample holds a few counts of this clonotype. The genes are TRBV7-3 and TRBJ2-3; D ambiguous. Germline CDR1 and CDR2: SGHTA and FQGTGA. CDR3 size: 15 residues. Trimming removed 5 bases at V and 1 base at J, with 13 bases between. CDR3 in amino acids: CASSPSMTGTDTQYF. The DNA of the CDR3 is TGTGCCAGCAGCCCCTCCATGACTGGCACAGATACGCAGTATTTT.

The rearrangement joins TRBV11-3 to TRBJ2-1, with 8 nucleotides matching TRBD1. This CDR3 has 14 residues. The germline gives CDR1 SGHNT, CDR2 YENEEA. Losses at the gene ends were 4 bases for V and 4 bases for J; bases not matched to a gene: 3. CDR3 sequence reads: CASSWTGNYNEQFF. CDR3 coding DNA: TGTGCCAGCAGCTGGACAGGGAATTACAATGAGCAGTTCTTC.

CDR3 nucleotides: TGCGCCAGCAGCTTGGTAGCGGGAGCGTACCAAGAGACCCAGTACTTC. Its translation: CASSLVAGAYQETQYF. The chain links TRBV5-1 to TRBJ2-5, with TRBD2 matching 9 bases. The CDR3 contains 16 residues. The germline gives CDR1 SGHRS, CDR2 YFSETQ. V dropped 0 bases and J dropped 0; count of bases not matched to a gene: 3. Filled out from reference TRBV5-1 and TRBJ2-5, the complete variable domain reads KAGVTQTPRYLIKTRGQQVTLSCSPISGHRSVSWYQQTPGQGLQFLFEYFSETQRNKGNFPGRFSGRQFSNSRSEMNVSTLELGDSALYLCASSLVAGAYQETQYFGPGTRLLVL.

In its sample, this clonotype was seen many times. The CDR3: CASSVVGSSYEQYF. The CDR3 nucleotides are TGTGCCAGCAGCGTAGTCGGTAGCTCCTACGAGCAGTACTTC. The chain carries TRBV9 and TRBJ2-7, with D hard to call. CDR1 and CDR2 (germline): SGDLS, YYNGEE. The V and J ends lost 0 bases and 0 bases respectively, with 7 bases between them. The CDR3 contains 14 residues.

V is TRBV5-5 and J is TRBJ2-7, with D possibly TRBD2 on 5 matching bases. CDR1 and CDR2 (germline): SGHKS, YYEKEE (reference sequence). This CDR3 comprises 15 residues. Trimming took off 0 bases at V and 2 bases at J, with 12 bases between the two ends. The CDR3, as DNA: TGTGCCAGCAGCTTGGGAGGGCCAAACACCTACGAGCAGTACTTC. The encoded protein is CASSLGGPNTYEQYF.

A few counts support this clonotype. This CDR3 is CASSFGRTLNTGELFF. CDR3 nucleotide sequence: TGCGCCAGCAGCTTCGGGAGGACATTGAACACCGGGGAGCTGTTTTTT. The chain carries TRBV5-1 and TRBJ2-2, with TRBD2 identical over 7 bases. V lost 2 bases and J lost 1; bases outside the gene matches: 5. This CDR3 region has 16 residues. Per germline, CDR1 SGHRS and CDR2 YFSETQ.

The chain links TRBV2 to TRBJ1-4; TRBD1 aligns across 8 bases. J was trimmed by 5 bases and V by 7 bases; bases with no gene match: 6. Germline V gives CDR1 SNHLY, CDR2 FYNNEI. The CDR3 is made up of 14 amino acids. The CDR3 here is CASIRQGPNEKLFF. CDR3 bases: TGTGCCAGCATAAGACAGGGGCCAAATGAAAAACTGTTTTTT.

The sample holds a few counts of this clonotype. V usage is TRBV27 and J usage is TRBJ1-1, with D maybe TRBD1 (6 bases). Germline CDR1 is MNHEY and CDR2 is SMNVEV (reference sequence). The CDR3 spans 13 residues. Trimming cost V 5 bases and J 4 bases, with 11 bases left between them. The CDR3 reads CASSPGTPTEAFF. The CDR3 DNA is TGTGCCAGCAGTCCTGGGACACCCACTGAAGCTTTCTTT.

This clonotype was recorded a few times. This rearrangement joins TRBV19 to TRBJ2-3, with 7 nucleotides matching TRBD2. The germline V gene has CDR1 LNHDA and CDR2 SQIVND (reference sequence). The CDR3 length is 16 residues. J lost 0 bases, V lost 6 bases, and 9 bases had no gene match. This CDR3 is CASSRGSKGSTDTQYF. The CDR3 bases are TGTGCCAGTAGCCGCGGGAGTAAGGGTAGCACAGATACGCAGTATTTT.

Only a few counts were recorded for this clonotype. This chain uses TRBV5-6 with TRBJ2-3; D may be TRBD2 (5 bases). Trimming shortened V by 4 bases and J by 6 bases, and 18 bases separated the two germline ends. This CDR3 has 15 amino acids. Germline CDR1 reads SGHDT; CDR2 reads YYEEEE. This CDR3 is CASSEDWSLSDTQYF. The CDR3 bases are TGTGCCAGCAGCGAGGACTGGTCTCTAAGCGATACGCAGTATTTT. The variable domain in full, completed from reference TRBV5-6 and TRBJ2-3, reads DAGVTQSPTHLIKTRGQQVTLRCSPKSGHDTVSWYQQALGQGPQFIFQYYEEEERQRGNFPDRFSGHQFPNYSSELNVNALLLGDSALYLCASSEDWSLSDTQYFGPGTRLTVL.

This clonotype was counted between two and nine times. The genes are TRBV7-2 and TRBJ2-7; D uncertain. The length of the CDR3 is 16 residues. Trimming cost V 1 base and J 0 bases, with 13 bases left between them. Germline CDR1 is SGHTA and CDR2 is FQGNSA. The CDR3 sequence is CASSLGGGPTSYEQYF. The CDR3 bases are TGTGCCAGCAGCTTAGGTGGCGGACCAACCTCCTACGAGCAGTACTTC.

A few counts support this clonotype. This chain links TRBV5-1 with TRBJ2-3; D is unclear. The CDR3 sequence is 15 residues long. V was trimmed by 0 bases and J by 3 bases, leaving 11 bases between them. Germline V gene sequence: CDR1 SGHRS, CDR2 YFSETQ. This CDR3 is CASSLGSSLTDTQYF. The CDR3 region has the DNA TGCGCCAGCAGCTTGGGATCTAGTCTTACAGATACGCAGTATTTT. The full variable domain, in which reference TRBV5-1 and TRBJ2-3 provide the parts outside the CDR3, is KAGVTQTPRYLIKTRGQQVTLSCSPISGHRSVSWYQQTPGQGLQFLFEYFSETQRNKGNFPGRFSGRQFSNSRSEMNVSTLELGDSALYLCASSLGSSLTDTQYFGPGTRLTVL.

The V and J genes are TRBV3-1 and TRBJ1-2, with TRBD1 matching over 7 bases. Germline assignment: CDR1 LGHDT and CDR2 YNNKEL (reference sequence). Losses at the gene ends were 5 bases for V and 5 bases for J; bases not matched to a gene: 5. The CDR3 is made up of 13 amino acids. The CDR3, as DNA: TGTGCCAGCAGCTCGGACAGGCCTTATGGCTACACCTTC. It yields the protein CASSSDRPYGYTF.

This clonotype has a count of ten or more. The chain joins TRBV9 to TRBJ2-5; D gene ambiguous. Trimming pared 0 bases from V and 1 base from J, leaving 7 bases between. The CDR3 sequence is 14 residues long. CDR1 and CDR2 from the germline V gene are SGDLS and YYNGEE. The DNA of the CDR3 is TGTGCCAGCAGCGTAGAGGGTTTCCAAGAGACCCAGTACTTC. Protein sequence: CASSVEGFQETQYF.

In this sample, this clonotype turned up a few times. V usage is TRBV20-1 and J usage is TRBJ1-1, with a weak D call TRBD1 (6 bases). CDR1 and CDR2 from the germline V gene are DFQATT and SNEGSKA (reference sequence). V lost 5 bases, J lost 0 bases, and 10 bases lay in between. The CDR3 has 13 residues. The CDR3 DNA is TGCAGTGCTGGGGGACACTTGAACACTGAAGCTTTCTTT. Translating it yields CSAGGHLNTEAFF.

DNA for the CDR3: TGCGCCAGCAGCTTAAATCCTGCAACTAATGAAAAACTGTTTTTT. It specifies CASSLNPATNEKLFF. The chain employs TRBV5-1 and TRBJ1-4; no clear D. The CDR3 sequence is 15 residues long. V was shortened by 2 bases and J by 0 bases, with 8 bases between the two germline ends. Germline V lookup: CDR1 SGHRS, CDR2 YFSETQ.

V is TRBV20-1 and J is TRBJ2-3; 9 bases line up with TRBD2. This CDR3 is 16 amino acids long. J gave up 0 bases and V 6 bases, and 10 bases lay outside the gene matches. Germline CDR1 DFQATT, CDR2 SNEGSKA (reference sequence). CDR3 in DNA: TGCAGTGCGAGGCTAGCGGGAACTCCTAGCACAGATACGCAGTATTTT. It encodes CSARLAGTPSTDTQYF.

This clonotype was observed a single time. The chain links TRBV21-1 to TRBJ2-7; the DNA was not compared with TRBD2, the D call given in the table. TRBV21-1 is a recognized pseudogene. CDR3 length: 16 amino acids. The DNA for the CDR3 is TGTGCCAGCAGCAAAGGGGTAGCGGGGTGCTCCTACGAGCAGTACTTC. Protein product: CASSKGVAGCSYEQYF.

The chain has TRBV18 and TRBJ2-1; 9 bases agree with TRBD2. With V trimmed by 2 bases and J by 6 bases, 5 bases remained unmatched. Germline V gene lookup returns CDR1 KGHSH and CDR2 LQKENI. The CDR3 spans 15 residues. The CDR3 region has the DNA TGTGCCAGCTCACCAGTAGCGGGAGTTCGCAATGAGCAGTTCTTC. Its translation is CASSPVAGVRNEQFF. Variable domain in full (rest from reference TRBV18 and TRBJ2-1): NAGVMQNPRHLVRRRGQEARLRCSPMKGHSHVYWYRQLPEEGLKFMVYLQKENIIDESGMPKERFSAEFPKEGPSILRIQQVVRGDSAAYFCASSPVAGVRNEQFFGPGTRLTVL.

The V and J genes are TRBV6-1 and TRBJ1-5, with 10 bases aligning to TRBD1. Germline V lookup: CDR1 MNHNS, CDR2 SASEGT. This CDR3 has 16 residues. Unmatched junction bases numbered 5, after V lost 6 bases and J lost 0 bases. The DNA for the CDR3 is TGTGCCAGCAGCCAAGGGGACAGGGGTAGCAATCAGCCCCAGCATTTT. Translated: CASSQGDRGSNQPQHF.

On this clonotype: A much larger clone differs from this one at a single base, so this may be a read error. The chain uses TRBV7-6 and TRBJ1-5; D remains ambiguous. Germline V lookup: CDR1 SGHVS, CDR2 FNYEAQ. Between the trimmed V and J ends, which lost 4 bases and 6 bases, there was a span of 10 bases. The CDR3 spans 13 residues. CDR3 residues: CASSSNESQPQHF. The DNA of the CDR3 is TGTGCCAGCAGCTCAAATGAGAGTCAGCCCCAGCATTTT.